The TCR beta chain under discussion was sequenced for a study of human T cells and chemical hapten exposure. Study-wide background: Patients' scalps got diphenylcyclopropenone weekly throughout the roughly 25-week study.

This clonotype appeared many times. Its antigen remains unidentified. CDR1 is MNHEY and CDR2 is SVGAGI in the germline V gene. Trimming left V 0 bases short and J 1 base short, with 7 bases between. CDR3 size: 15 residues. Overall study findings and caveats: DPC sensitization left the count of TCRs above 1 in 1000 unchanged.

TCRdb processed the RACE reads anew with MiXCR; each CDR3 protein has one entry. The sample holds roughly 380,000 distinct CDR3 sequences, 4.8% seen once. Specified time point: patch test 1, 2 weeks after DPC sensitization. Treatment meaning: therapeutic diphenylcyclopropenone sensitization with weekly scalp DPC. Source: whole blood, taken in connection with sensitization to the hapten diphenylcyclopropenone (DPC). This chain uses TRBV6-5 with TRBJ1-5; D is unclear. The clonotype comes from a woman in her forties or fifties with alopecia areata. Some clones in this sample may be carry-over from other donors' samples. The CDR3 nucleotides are TGTGCCAGCAGTTACTCCGCCAGAAGCAATCAGCCCCAGCATTTT. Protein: CASSYSARSNQPQHF.